One and the same sample provided the 21 T cell receptor beta chains below, sequenced in a study of cytomegalovirus exposure and HLA in healthy donors. The study ran its PCR with 60 Vbeta and 13 Jbeta primers. Clones were sequenced by immunoSEQ multiplex PCR, and TCRdb holds only the in-frame ones, with some missing. The data hold 90,000 to 140,000 clones, with approximately 86% observed a single time. Specimen: PBMCs. These receptors originate from a man aged 18 to 30 in good health and CMV-seronegative.

This chain uses TRBV5-1 with TRBJ1-1; D gene unclear. CDR1 and CDR2 (germline): SGHRS, YFSETQ. V lost 5 bases to trimming and J lost 11 bases, with 22 bases between them. The CDR3 is 14 amino acids. The CDR3 DNA reads TGCGCCAGCAGGTCCGATCCGGGCCCTGGGAGGGCTTTCTTT. This gives the protein CASRSDPGPGRAFF.

This clone was picked up one time. The V gene is TRBV7-2, the J gene TRBJ1-1; D unresolved. Germline assignment: CDR1 SGHTA and CDR2 FQGNSA. V was clipped by 5 bases and J by 0 bases, with 10 bases between them. This CDR3 has 14 amino acids. The CDR3 coding sequence is TGTGCCAGCAGCCATCAGGATTTGAACACTGAAGCTTTCTTT. Protein product: CASSHQDLNTEAFF.

The chain couples TRBV7-3 to TRBJ2-1; TRBD1 is a possible D gene (5 bases). V shed 5 bases and J shed 0 bases, with 14 bases lying between them. The germline V gene encodes CDR1 SGHTA and CDR2 FQGTGA. The CDR3 runs 16 residues. This CDR3 is CASSLQGSSSYNEQFF. The CDR3 DNA reads as TGTGCCAGCAGCCTCCAGGGATCAAGCTCCTACAATGAGCAGTTCTTC.

V usage is TRBV5-1 and J usage is TRBJ2-7; 9 bases agree with TRBD2. The V segment lost 0 bases and the J segment 5 bases; nucleotides outside the gene matches: 9. This CDR3 comprises 16 residues. Per the germline V gene, CDR1 is SGHRS and CDR2 is YFSETQ. The CDR3 sequence: CASSLAGSGSSHEQYF. CDR3 coding DNA: TGCGCCAGCAGCTTGGCAGGTAGCGGGAGTTCCCACGAGCAGTACTTC. Combining the CDR3 with reference TRBV5-1 and TRBJ2-7 gives the whole variable domain KAGVTQTPRYLIKTRGQQVTLSCSPISGHRSVSWYQQTPGQGLQFLFEYFSETQRNKGNFPGRFSGRQFSNSRSEMNVSTLELGDSALYLCASSLAGSGSSHEQYFGPGTRLTVT.

V gene TRBV5-1 combines with J gene TRBJ1-1; maybe TRBD1 (6 bases). The CDR3 has 13 residues. Trimming removed 8 bases from V and 1 base from J, with 12 bases in between. CDR1 and CDR2 from the germline V gene are SGHRS and YFSETQ. The CDR3 here is CARLDRSNTEAFF. The DNA of the CDR3 is TGCGCCAGACTGGACAGATCGAACACTGAAGCTTTCTTT.

This rearrangement joins TRBV6-1 to TRBJ2-2; 15 bases match TRBD2. The V and J ends lost 1 base and 5 bases, in that order; junction bases with no gene match: 11. Per the germline V gene, CDR1 is MNHNS and CDR2 is SASEGT. The CDR3 extends over 20 amino acids. The CDR3: CASSEVGLAGGPERTGELFF. The CDR3 DNA reads as TGTGCCAGCAGTGAAGTGGGACTAGCGGGAGGACCCGAGAGGACCGGGGAGCTGTTTTTT.

This clone was counted a few times. In DNA, the CDR3 is TGCGCCAGCAGCCAAGACGCGAGAGGGAATGAAAAACTGTTTTTT. The encoded protein is CASSQDARGNEKLFF. The J gene is TRBJ1-4, the V gene TRBV4-3; D not resolved. The CDR3 is 15 residues long. V lost 0 bases, J lost 5 bases, and 10 bases lay in between. Per the germline V gene, CDR1 is LGHNA and CDR2 is YSLEER.

V and J are TRBV7-3 and TRBJ2-2; 8 nucleotides line up with TRBD2. The trim removed 5 bases at V and 5 bases at J, leaving 16 bases unmatched. The CDR3 length is 18 residues. CDR1 and CDR2 (germline): SGHTA, FQGTGA. The DNA of the CDR3 is TGTGCCAGCAGCCCCCGCCCGGGGGGGGTGGAAGTTACCGGGGAGCTGTTTTTT. Amino acid sequence: CASSPRPGGVEVTGELFF.

This chain links TRBV7-2 with TRBJ1-5, with a weak D call TRBD1 (6 bases). The CDR3 is 15 amino acids. V dropped 5 bases and J dropped 0 bases, with 11 bases sitting between them. CDR1 is SGHTA and CDR2 is FQGNSA in the germline V gene. The CDR3 DNA follows: TGTGCCAGCAGCAGACAGGCACTTAGCAATCAGCCCCAGCATTTT. Translation gives CASSRQALSNQPQHF.

This sequence joins TRBV14 and TRBJ2-7; tentative D call: TRBD1 (5 bases). Germline CDR1 is SGHDN and CDR2 is FVKESK. Trimming pared 1 base from V and 0 bases from J, leaving 13 bases between. The CDR3 consists of 16 residues. The CDR3 region is CASSQVQGWSSYEQYF. DNA for the CDR3: TGTGCCAGCAGCCAAGTTCAGGGCTGGAGCTCCTACGAGCAGTACTTC.

The rearrangement uses TRBV27 and TRBJ2-5, with D possibly being TRBD1 (6 bases). The V end was cut by 6 bases, the J end by 1 base, with 18 bases between. From germline, CDR1 is MNHEY and CDR2 SMNVEV (reference sequence). CDR3 size: 16 residues. The CDR3 DNA reads TGTGCCAGCAGGGGGACGGGCGAGGGGGTCCAAGAGACCCAGTACTTC. Its translation is CASRGTGEGVQETQYF.

V usage is TRBV18 and J usage is TRBJ2-1; TRBD2 matches 9 bases. With 2 bases clipped from V and 8 bases from J, the junction kept 10 bases outside the gene matches. The CDR3 is 16 residues long. CDR1 and CDR2 from the germline V gene are KGHSH and LQKENI. The CDR3 loop is CASSPNEASGIDEQFF. The CDR3 nucleotides are TGTGCCAGCTCACCAAATGAGGCTAGCGGGATCGATGAGCAGTTCTTC.

This clone has just a few counts. The chain uses TRBV6-6 and TRBJ2-7; D possibly corresponds to TRBD2 (5 bases). Trimming shortened V by 5 bases and J by 4 bases, and 12 bases separated the two germline ends. CDR3 length equals 13 residues. CDR1 MNHNY and CDR2 SVGAGI come from the germline V gene (reference sequence). The CDR3 reads CASSETGIYEQYF. In nucleotides, the CDR3 is TGTGCCAGCAGTGAGACGGGGATATACGAGCAGTACTTC.

The gene calls are TRBV27 and TRBJ2-5; possibly TRBD1 for D (6 bases). V lost 6 bases and J 9 bases, leaving 17 bases between the germline ends. Germline values: CDR1 MNHEY, CDR2 SMNVEV (reference sequence). This CDR3 contains 13 residues. In DNA, the CDR3 is TGTGCCAGCAGACGCGACAGGTATACGGCCCAGTACTTC. This encodes CASRRDRYTAQYF.

The chain couples TRBV15 to TRBJ2-7; 7 bases are a match to TRBD1. The germline V gene has CDR1 LNHNV and CDR2 YYDKDF (reference sequence). The CDR3 covers 15 residues. Germline trimming cut 2 bases from V and 6 bases from J; bases unmatched to any gene: 10. This CDR3 is CATSRMGQLAREQYF. The CDR3 DNA reads as TGTGCCACCAGCAGAATGGGACAGCTAGCCCGCGAGCAGTACTTC.

This rearrangement joins TRBV5-4 to TRBJ2-1, with D perhaps TRBD2 (7 bases). Germline-derived CDR1 and CDR2 are SGHNT and YYREEE (reference sequence). The CDR3 is 15 amino acids. V was shortened by 4 bases and J by 2 bases, with 13 bases between the two germline ends. This CDR3 reads CASSQGGGPYNEQFF. CDR3 in DNA: TGTGCCAGCAGCCAGGGAGGGGGACCCTACAATGAGCAGTTCTTC.

The chain recombines TRBV11-1 with TRBJ1-1, with no clear D. CDR3 length equals 13 residues. Between the trimmed V and J ends, which lost 3 bases and 5 bases, there was a span of 10 bases. The germline V gene encodes CDR1 SGHAT and CDR2 FQDESV (reference sequence). CDR3 sequence reads: CASSFRRVTEAFF. The CDR3 DNA reads TGTGCCAGCAGCTTCAGGAGGGTAACTGAAGCTTTCTTT.

The chain recombines TRBV10-3 with TRBJ2-7, with TRBD2 identical over 8 bases. This CDR3 comprises 14 residues. Germline CDR1 and CDR2: ENHRY and SYGVKD. The V segment lost 2 bases and the J segment 6 bases; nucleotides outside the gene matches: 6. CDR3: CAISEVAGLGEQYF. The DNA for the CDR3 is TGTGCCATCAGTGAGGTAGCGGGATTAGGCGAGCAGTACTTC.

This clone occurred a few times. The V and J genes are TRBV2 and TRBJ2-7; no definite D call. The CDR3 runs 15 residues. Germline-derived CDR1 and CDR2 are SNHLY and FYNNEI. Trimming stripped 2 bases from V and 7 bases from J, with 18 bases between. This CDR3 is CASSENVRVSVEQYF. CDR3 sequence (DNA): TGTGCCAGCAGTGAAAACGTACGGGTCTCCGTGGAGCAGTACTTC.

This clone was seen a few times. The CDR3 sequence: CASSPTGSYEQYF. CDR3 bases: TGTGCCAGCAGCCCAACAGGGTCCTACGAGCAGTACTTC. The J gene is TRBJ2-7, the V gene TRBV28; the D gene is possibly TRBD1 (6 bases). V was shortened by 6 bases and J by 1 base, with 10 bases between the two germline ends. Per the germline V gene, CDR1 is MDHEN and CDR2 is SYDVKM. The CDR3 runs to 13 residues.

This sequence joins TRBV30 and TRBJ2-5, with TRBD1 matching over 8 bases. CDR1 is GTSNPN and CDR2 is SVGIG in the germline V gene (reference sequence). This CDR3 contains 15 residues. J was trimmed by 2 bases and V by 2 bases; bases with no gene match: 7. This CDR3 is CAWSFPTGAQETQYF. The CDR3 DNA reads as TGTGCCTGGAGTTTTCCGACAGGGGCTCAAGAGACCCAGTACTTC.